These 20 T cell receptor beta chains were all obtained from the same sample, sequenced in a study of T-cell reconstitution after alpha-beta-depleted transplantation in children. Preparation of the TCRbeta library was carried out with unique molecular identifiers. A single record per CDR3 protein comes from TCRdb applying MiXCR to the PCR reads. The sample holds 200,000 to 250,000 distinct CDR3 sequences, under 8.5% seen once. Here the sequenced sample was PBMCs, taken before TCRalphabeta/CD19-depleted stem cell transplant. Source of these receptors: a boy aged 2 to 10 with acute lymphoblastic leukemia, due to receive a stem cell transplant.

This clonotype was counted many times. The chain uses TRBV27 and TRBJ1-2; D remains ambiguous. Trimming left V 5 bases short and J 3 bases short, with 10 bases between. In germline, CDR1 is MNHEY, CDR2 SMNVEV (reference sequence). This CDR3 contains 13 residues. CDR3 amino acids: CASSPTYDYGYTF. The DNA of the CDR3 is TGTGCCAGCAGTCCGACGTATGACTATGGCTACACCTTC.

This clonotype was recorded at least ten times. The rearrangement links TRBV28 to TRBJ1-5; no clear D. V dropped 6 bases and J dropped 0 bases, with 12 bases sitting between them. The CDR3 covers 15 residues. Germline-derived CDR1 and CDR2 are MDHEN and SYDVKM. The DNA for the CDR3 is TGTGCCAGCAGCTCAGACGGAAATAGCAATCAGCCCCAGCATTTT. Its protein product is CASSSDGNSNQPQHF.

This clonotype was counted many times. The V call is TRBV7-2, the J call TRBJ2-3; D is uncertain. Germline V lookup: CDR1 SGHTA, CDR2 FQGNSA. The V gene lost 3 bases and the J gene lost 5 bases, with 15 bases spanning the gap. CDR3 size: 15 residues. CDR3 coding DNA: TGTGCCAGCAGCTTCGGACCCCCTTGGGGAGATACGCAGTATTTT. Amino acids: CASSFGPPWGDTQYF. Drawing the rest from reference TRBV7-2 and TRBJ2-3, the complete variable domain is GAGVSQSPSNKVTEKGKDVELRCDPISGHTALYWYRQSLGQGLEFLIYFQGNSAPDKSGLPSDRFSAERTGGSVSTLTIQRTQQEDSAVYLCASSFGPPWGDTQYFGPGTRLTVL.

This clonotype turned up a few times. This chain uses TRBV28 with TRBJ2-7; D may match TRBD1 or TRBD2 (5 bases each). V was shortened by 6 bases and J by 10 bases, with 25 bases between the two germline ends. The germline V gene encodes CDR1 MDHEN and CDR2 SYDVKM. CDR3 length: 15 amino acids. In DNA form, the CDR3 reads TGTGCCAGCAGGCTCCGGGACCGCGGACCGACCGGCCAGTACTTC. Its translation is CASRLRDRGPTGQYF.

The rearrangement uses TRBV7-9 and TRBJ1-5; the D is unclear. Between the trimmed V and J ends, which lost 5 bases and 1 base, there was a span of 6 bases. Germline CDR1 is SEHNR and CDR2 is FQNEAQ (reference sequence). This CDR3 region has 13 residues. CDR3: CASSHGSNQPQHF. The CDR3 DNA follows: TGTGCCAGCAGCCACGGGAGCAATCAGCCCCAGCATTTT.

At least ten counts were recorded for this clonotype. This chain links TRBV28 with TRBJ2-1, with TRBD1 matching over 7 bases. The CDR3 has 15 amino acids. V shed 9 bases and J 3 bases; nucleotides not matched to a gene: 11. CDR1 and CDR2 from the germline V gene are MDHEN and SYDVKM. CDR3 bases: TGTGCCAGTCGTACAGGGGAGAATTTCTACAATGAGCAGTTCTTC. Protein product: CASRTGENFYNEQFF. Supplemented by reference TRBV28 and TRBJ2-1, the full variable domain reads DVKVTQSSRYLVKRTGEKVFLECVQDMDHENMFWYRQDPGLGLRLIYFSYDVKMKEKGDIPEGYSVSREKKERFSLILESASTNQTSMYLCASRTGENFYNEQFFGPGTRLTVL.

This chain connects TRBV29-1 to TRBJ2-1, with 11 bases matching TRBD2. This CDR3 contains 14 residues. Looked up from germline, CDR1 is SQVTM and CDR2 is ANQGSEA. J was trimmed by 3 bases and V by 7 bases; bases with no gene match: 5. The CDR3 here is CSGETSGDYNEQFF. As DNA, the CDR3 is TGCAGCGGCGAGACTAGCGGGGACTACAATGAGCAGTTCTTC.

The chain employs TRBV9 and TRBJ2-1; the D gene is possibly TRBD1 (6 bases). Germline CDR1 reads SGDLS; CDR2 reads YYNGEE. CDR3 size: 18 residues. Trimming stripped 0 bases from V and 0 bases from J, with 16 bases between. CDR3: CASSVAGGGRGSYNEQFF. The CDR3 DNA follows: TGTGCCAGCAGCGTAGCTGGGGGCGGACGAGGCTCCTACAATGAGCAGTTCTTC. Looking up the rest from reference TRBV9 and TRBJ2-1 gives the full variable domain: DSGVTQTPKHLITATGQRVTLRCSPRSGDLSVYWYQQSLDQGLQFLIQYYNGEERAKGNILERFSAQQFPDLHSELNLSSLELGDSALYFCASSVAGGGRGSYNEQFFGPGTRLTVL.

Remarks on this clonotype: This sequence may be a read error, since a much larger clone differs from it by one base. The rearrangement links TRBV29-1 to TRBJ2-1; the D call may be TRBD1 or TRBD2 (5 bases each). The CDR3 runs to 13 residues. The germline V gene has CDR1 SQVTM and CDR2 ANQGSEA. CDR3 in DNA: TGCAGCGTTGGGGGGAGCTCCTACGATGAGCAGTTCTTC. Translation: CSVGGSSYDEQFF.

The chain is built from TRBV6-5 and TRBJ2-4; 9 bases fit TRBD1. The CDR3 loop spans 15 amino acids. V was pared by 2 bases and J by 8 bases, with 7 bases of the junction left unmatched. Germline assignment: CDR1 MNHEY and CDR2 SVGAGI. CDR3 amino acids: CASSYKQGALDIQYF. In DNA, the CDR3 is TGTGCCAGCAGTTACAAACAGGGGGCTCTTGACATTCAGTACTTC.

This clonotype occurred many times. The V gene is TRBV20-1, the J gene TRBJ2-3, with D unclear. CDR1 is DFQATT and CDR2 is SNEGSKA in the germline V gene (reference sequence). Trimming shortened V by 0 bases and J by 2 bases, and 18 bases separated the two germline ends. CDR3 length equals 17 residues. CDR3 bases: TGCAGTGCTAGAGATAGGATAGGTGGCTCCAACACAGATACGCAGTATTTT. Its translation: CSARDRIGGSNTDTQYF.

There are many counts of this clonotype. This rearrangement joins TRBV4-2 to TRBJ2-7; 10 bases are shared with TRBD2. Germline lookup yields CDR1 LGHNA and CDR2 YNFKEQ. The CDR3 has 15 residues. The J segment lost 4 bases and the V segment lost 2 bases, leaving 5 bases of the junction unmatched. The CDR3 sequence: CASSQPSGSFYEQYF. Written as DNA, the CDR3 is TGTGCCAGCAGCCAACCTAGCGGGAGTTTTTACGAGCAGTACTTC.

This clonotype was found many times. V gene TRBV20-1 combines with J gene TRBJ2-7; D gene uncertain. The CDR3 totals 13 residues. The germline gives CDR1 DFQATT, CDR2 SNEGSKA (reference sequence). V lost 0 bases, J lost 4 bases, and 10 bases lay in between. The CDR3 reads CSARDALVYEQYF. The CDR3 bases are TGCAGTGCTAGAGATGCGCTAGTGTACGAGCAGTACTTC.

This clonotype was counted between two and nine times. J is TRBJ1-2 and V is TRBV20-1, with unresolved D. Germline V CDR1 and CDR2: DFQATT, SNEGSKA (reference sequence). This CDR3 region has 14 residues. V was pared by 0 bases and J by 0 bases, with 8 bases between. For the CDR3, the DNA is TGCAGTGCTAGAGATCTAGGCACTAACTATGGCTACACCTTC. It encodes CSARDLGTNYGYTF.

This clonotype has a handful of counts. The V gene is TRBV4-3, the J gene TRBJ2-3, with 8 bases fitting TRBD1. From germline, CDR1 is LGHNA and CDR2 YSLEER. The ends lost 4 bases at V and 7 bases at J; junction bases unmatched: 10. This CDR3 is 15 amino acids long. CDR3 in amino acids: CASSLEARGPYTQYF. The DNA for the CDR3 is TGCGCCAGCAGCCTCGAAGCCAGGGGGCCGTATACGCAGTATTTT.

This clonotype was counted ten times or more. The chain recombines TRBV12-3 or TRBV12-4 with TRBJ1-2, with 7 bases that match TRBD1. The CDR3 is 13 residues long. The V gene end was trimmed by 5 bases and the J gene end by 4 bases; junction bases not matched to a gene: 4. CDR3 nucleotides: TGTGCCAGCAGTCTACAGGGGCCCTATGGCTACACCTTC. It specifies CASSLQGPYGYTF.

This clonotype was observed a handful of times. A much larger clone differs by one base, so this may be a read error. Likely a read error: the CDR3 ends without its conserved phenylalanine or tryptophan. The genes are TRBV28 and TRBJ1-3, with D possibly being TRBD1 (5 bases). In germline, CDR1 is MDHEN, CDR2 SYDVKM. Trimming shortened V by 5 bases and J by 2 bases, and 10 bases separated the two germline ends. The CDR3 totals 14 residues. The DNA of the CDR3 is TGTGCCAGCAGTGGCTCAGGGCCTGGAAACACCATATATATT. As protein: CASSGSGPGNTIYI.

This clonotype was recorded many times. The CDR3 loop is CASSLTPGQGAFF. CDR3 nucleotides: TGTGCCAGCAGTTTGACCCCCGGTCAAGGAGCTTTCTTT. This rearrangement joins TRBV27 to TRBJ1-1; D gene uncertain. CDR3 size: 13 residues. Trimming left V 3 bases short and J 10 bases short, with 15 bases between. Per germline, CDR1 MNHEY and CDR2 SMNVEV (reference sequence).

This clonotype appeared many times. The chain has TRBV20-1 and TRBJ2-5, with D tentatively TRBD2 (6 bases). Germline CDR1 is DFQATT and CDR2 is SNEGSKA (reference sequence). The CDR3 is made up of 14 amino acids. The ends were cut back, 3 bases at V and 2 bases at J, with 13 bases in the middle. The chain's CDR3 is CSARDGGQQETQYF. In nucleotides, the CDR3 is TGCAGTGCTAGGGACGGAGGGCAGCAAGAGACCCAGTACTTC.

This clonotype has only one observation. A much larger clone lies a single base off, so this may be a read error. The rearrangement links TRBV12-3 or TRBV12-4 to TRBJ2-7; TRBD1 matches 7 bases. The V segment lost 6 bases and the J segment 8 bases; nucleotides outside the gene matches: 16. This CDR3 has 15 amino acids. CDR3 sequence reads: CASSSYQGVWHKQYF. DNA for the CDR3: TGTGCCAGCAGCTCTTACCAGGGGGTCTGGCATAAGCAGTACTTC.